This T cell receptor beta chain emerged from a study of glioma-infiltrating T cells after dendritic cell vaccination. In the study overall: Dendritic cells derived from monocytes and pulsed with autologous tumor lysate formed the vaccine.

The method was immunoSEQ multiplex PCR; TCRdb's version includes in-frame clones alone and lacks a portion of them. This sample has 99,000 or so clones; 65% to 85% occur once, and the top ten carry 5% to 7%. Time point denoted: after dendritic cell vaccination, including at tumor progression/relapse. This clone has only a few counts. The length of the CDR3 is 16 residues. Germline loops: CDR1 LNHDA, CDR2 SQIVND (reference sequence). J gave up 5 bases and V 1 base, and 6 bases lay outside the gene matches. The clonotype originates from a human donor with glioblastoma. The chain joins TRBV19 to TRBJ2-1, with 9 bases that match TRBD2. Source: blood, taken after dendritic cell vaccination. The CDR3: CASSIGASGNHNEQFF. The DNA for the CDR3 is TGTGCCAGTAGTATAGGTGCTAGCGGGAACCACAATGAGCAGTTCTTC.